This T cell receptor beta chain was found in a study of T cells in Graves' hyperthyroidism and ophthalmopathy. Absent ophthalmopathy progression within 18 months defined stable Graves' hyperthyroidism. Only a few counts were recorded for this clonotype. It was RNA transcripts that yielded the amplified TCR beta CDR3 regions. The primer set for the first-round RT-PCR of the TCR CDR3 was HTBI. In TCRdb, the multiplex PCR reads were re-called with MiXCR into one record per CDR3 protein. Of fewer than 800,000 distinct CDR3 sequences in the sample, less than 20% were seen once. CDR1 and CDR2 from the germline V gene are MNHNS and SASEGT. The CDR3 sequence is 14 residues long. With V trimmed by 6 bases and J by 5 bases, 5 bases remained unmatched.

This chain uses TRBV6-1 with TRBJ2-1; 9 bases agree with TRBD2. This receptor was identified in a man aged 18 to 30 with Graves' hyperthyroidism. Sequenced input: blood. The CDR3 sequence: CASRLAGVDNEQFF. The DNA for the CDR3 is TGTGCCAGCAGATTAGCGGGAGTGGACAATGAGCAGTTCTTC.